Below, 14 T cell receptor beta chains from the same sample are listed, as sequenced in a study of cytomegalovirus exposure and HLA in healthy donors. Amplification used 60 Vbeta primers and 13 Jbeta primers. Assay: immunoSEQ multiplex PCR; the TCRdb copy retains only in-frame clones and omits some. The repertoire holds around 150,000 clones, with roughly 84% as singletons. Sequencing was performed on PBMCs. Source of these receptors: a boy aged 2 to 10 in good health and CMV-seronegative.

This clone was seen a handful of times. This chain joins TRBV29-1 and TRBJ2-3; 10 nucleotides match TRBD2. The ends lost 3 bases at V and 2 bases at J; junction bases unmatched: 11. The CDR3 runs to 17 residues. Germline V gene lookup returns CDR1 SQVTM and CDR2 ANQGSEA. CDR3 region: CSVDEGLAFGSTDTQYF. For the CDR3, the DNA is TGCAGCGTTGATGAGGGACTAGCGTTCGGGTCCACAGATACGCAGTATTTT.

The gene calls are TRBV7-3 and TRBJ1-6, with 7 bases lining up with TRBD1. The CDR3 runs 14 residues. After removal of 7 bases from V and 8 bases from J, the junction contained 8 bases not matched to a gene. Germline CDR1 SGHTA, CDR2 FQGTGA. The CDR3, as DNA: TGTGCCAGCAAGGCCGACACAGGGGATTCACCCCTCCACTTT. Encoded protein: CASKADTGDSPLHF.

The chain joins TRBV28 to TRBJ2-1; 7 nucleotides agree with TRBD1. The CDR3 is 15 amino acids. Germline V gene sequence: CDR1 MDHEN, CDR2 SYDVKM. V was pared by 5 bases and J by 0 bases, with 4 bases of the junction left unmatched. This chain's CDR3 is CASSLTGISYNEQFF. CDR3 coding DNA: TGTGCCAGCAGTCTGACAGGGATCTCCTACAATGAGCAGTTCTTC.

The V and J genes are TRBV18 and TRBJ2-7; D not certain. This CDR3 has 14 residues. V lost 3 bases and J lost 1, with 10 bases in between. Germline-derived CDR1 and CDR2 are KGHSH and LQKENI. CDR3 sequence: CASSPPPGSYEQYF. CDR3 nucleotides: TGTGCCAGCTCACCCCCTCCGGGTTCCTACGAGCAGTACTTC.

The rearrangement joins TRBV4-1 to TRBJ1-2, with TRBD1 matching 7 bases. The V gene's germline CDR1 is MGHRA and CDR2 YSYEKL. The junction had 8 bases not matched to a gene; V was cut back by 2 bases and J by 2 bases. The length of the CDR3 is 16 residues. The DNA for the CDR3 is TGCGCCAGCAGCCAACCCCGACAGGGTCGGAACTATGGCTACACCTTC. This sequence encodes CASSQPRQGRNYGYTF.

The V call is TRBV7-9, the J call TRBJ2-1; tentative D call: TRBD1 (7 bases). The CDR3 covers 14 residues. The germline CDR1 and CDR2 sequences are SEHNR and FQNEAQ (reference sequence). V lost 2 bases, J lost 10 bases, and 15 bases lay in between. The CDR3 here is CASSLQGGLEEQFF. CDR3 nucleotides: TGTGCCAGCAGCTTACAGGGGGGCTTGGAGGAGCAGTTCTTC.

The chain employs TRBV5-4 and TRBJ2-7, with 9 bases identical to TRBD1. The V segment lost 2 bases and the J segment 3 bases; nucleotides outside the gene matches: 3. The germline gives CDR1 SGHNT, CDR2 YYREEE (reference sequence). This CDR3 comprises 14 residues. CDR3 sequence: CASSFGTGFYEQYF. The CDR3 DNA reads as TGTGCCAGCAGCTTCGGGACAGGGTTCTACGAGCAGTACTTC.

The chain recombines TRBV28 with TRBJ2-5; a possible D gene is TRBD2 (6 bases). Germline values: CDR1 MDHEN, CDR2 SYDVKM. V dropped 7 bases and J dropped 3 bases, with 18 bases sitting between them. The length of the CDR3 is 15 residues. The CDR3 sequence: CASTYDSRREETQYF. CDR3 nucleotide sequence: TGTGCCAGCACCTACGACTCACGGAGGGAAGAGACCCAGTACTTC.

This clone came up once. Within the sample, other DNA sequences also encode this same CDR3. The rearrangement joins TRBV4-3 to TRBJ2-6; D ambiguous. This CDR3 has 16 amino acids. Trimming cost V 1 base and J 0 bases, with 7 bases left between them. The germline gives CDR1 LGHNA, CDR2 YSLEER. The chain's CDR3 is CASSQGRSSGANVLTF. CDR3 DNA sequence: TGCGCCAGCAGCCAAGGGCGGAGCTCTGGGGCCAACGTCCTGACTTTC.

The genes are TRBV7-8 and TRBJ1-4; D ambiguous. V was trimmed by 1 base and J by 7 bases, leaving 10 bases between them. The germline CDR1 and CDR2 sequences are SGHVS and FQNEAQ. This CDR3 is built from 14 residues. The CDR3 sequence: CASSLVAGSEKLFF. The CDR3 DNA reads TGTGCCAGCAGCTTAGTGGCCGGGAGTGAAAAACTGTTTTTT. The whole variable domain, remainder taken from reference TRBV7-8 and TRBJ1-4, is GAGVSQSPRYKVAKRGQDVALRCDPISGHVSLFWYQQALGQGPEFLTYFQNEAQLDKSGLPSDRFFAERPEGSVSTLKIQRTQQEDSAVYLCASSLVAGSEKLFFGSGTQLSVL.

This clone appeared a single time. This sequence joins TRBV11-2 and TRBJ2-7; TRBD2 is a possible D gene (5 bases). The germline V gene has CDR1 SGHAT and CDR2 FQNNGV. Trimming cost V 5 bases and J 5 bases, with 16 bases left between them. The CDR3 length is 14 residues. The DNA for the CDR3 is TGTGCCAGCAGCGAGGGCTTTCGATTTCACGAGCAGTACTTC. Protein: CASSEGFRFHEQYF.

This clone appeared a single time. This sequence joins TRBV7-2 and TRBJ2-2, with 12 bases fitting TRBD2. The length of the CDR3 is 17 residues. The V segment lost 3 bases and the J segment 4 bases; nucleotides outside the gene matches: 6. Per germline, CDR1 SGHTA and CDR2 FQGNSA. CDR3 region: CASSLASGRARTGELFF. The DNA of the CDR3 is TGTGCCAGCAGCTTGGCTAGCGGGAGGGCGCGCACCGGGGAGCTGTTTTTT.

The sample holds one count of this clone. The V call is TRBV19, the J call TRBJ1-5; D is possibly TRBD1 (6 bases). CDR3 length: 14 residues. The germline V gene encodes CDR1 LNHDA and CDR2 SQIVND (reference sequence). Trimming pared 5 bases from V and 3 bases from J, leaving 11 bases between. CDR3 amino acids: CASSVRQDNQPQHF. The CDR3 DNA reads TGTGCCAGTAGTGTCCGACAGGACAATCAGCCCCAGCATTTT. Looking up the rest from reference TRBV19 and TRBJ1-5 gives the full variable domain: DGGITQSPKYLFRKEGQNVTLSCEQNLNHDAMYWYRQDPGQGLRLIYYSQIVNDFQKGDIAEGYSVSREKKESFPLTVTSAQKNPTAFYLCASSVRQDNQPQHFGDGTRLSIL.

The chain carries TRBV27 and TRBJ1-5, with 7 nucleotides matching TRBD1. Germline CDR1 MNHEY, CDR2 SMNVEV (reference sequence). The CDR3 runs 16 residues. The V gene end was trimmed by 6 bases and the J gene end by 1 base; junction bases not matched to a gene: 9. This CDR3 reads CASRKIGTVSNQPQHF. DNA for the CDR3: TGTGCCAGCAGAAAAATCGGGACAGTCAGCAATCAGCCCCAGCATTTT.